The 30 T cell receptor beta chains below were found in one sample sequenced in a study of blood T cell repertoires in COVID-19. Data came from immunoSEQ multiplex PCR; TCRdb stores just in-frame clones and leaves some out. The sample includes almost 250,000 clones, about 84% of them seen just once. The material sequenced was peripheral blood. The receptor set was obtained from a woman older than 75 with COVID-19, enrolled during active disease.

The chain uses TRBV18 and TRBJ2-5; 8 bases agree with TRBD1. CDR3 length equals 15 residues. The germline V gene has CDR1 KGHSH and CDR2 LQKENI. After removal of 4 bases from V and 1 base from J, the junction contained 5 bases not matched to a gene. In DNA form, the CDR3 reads TGTGCCAGCTCACGACAGGGGAATTCCCAAGAGACCCAGTACTTC. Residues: CASSRQGNSQETQYF.

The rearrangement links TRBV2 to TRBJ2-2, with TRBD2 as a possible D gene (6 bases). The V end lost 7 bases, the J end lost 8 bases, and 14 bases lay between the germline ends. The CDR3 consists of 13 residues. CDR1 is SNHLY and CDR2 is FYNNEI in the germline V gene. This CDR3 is CASNLIAGGELFF. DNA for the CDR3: TGTGCCAGCAACCTCATTGCGGGGGGGGAGCTGTTTTTT.

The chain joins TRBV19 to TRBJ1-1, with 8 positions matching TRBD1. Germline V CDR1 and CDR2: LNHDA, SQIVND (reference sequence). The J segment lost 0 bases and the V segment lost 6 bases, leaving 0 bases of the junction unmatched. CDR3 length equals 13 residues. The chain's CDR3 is CASRDRVNTEAFF. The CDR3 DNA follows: TGTGCCAGTAGGGACAGGGTGAACACTGAAGCTTTCTTT.

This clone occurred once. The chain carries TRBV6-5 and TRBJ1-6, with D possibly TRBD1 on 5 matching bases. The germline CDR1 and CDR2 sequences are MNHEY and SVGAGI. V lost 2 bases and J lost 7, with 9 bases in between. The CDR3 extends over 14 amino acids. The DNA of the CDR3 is TGTGCCAGCAGTTACAGGACATACAATTCACCCCTCCACTTT. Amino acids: CASSYRTYNSPLHF.

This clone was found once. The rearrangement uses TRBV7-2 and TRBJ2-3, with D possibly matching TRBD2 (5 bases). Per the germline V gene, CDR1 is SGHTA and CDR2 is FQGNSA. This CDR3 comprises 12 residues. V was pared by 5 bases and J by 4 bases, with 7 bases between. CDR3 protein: CASSPDSDTQYF. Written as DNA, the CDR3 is TGTGCCAGCAGCCCGGACTCAGATACGCAGTATTTT.

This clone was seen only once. This CDR3 is CASSLPRGNAFF. The DNA for the CDR3 is TGTGCCAGCAGCCTACCCAGGGGCAACGCTTTCTTT. V and J are TRBV3-1 (or the pseudogene TRBV3-2) and TRBJ1-1; a possible D gene is TRBD1 (6 bases). Germline-derived CDR1 and CDR2 are LGHDT and YNNKEL (reference sequence). V was clipped by 4 bases and J by 11 bases, with 14 bases between them. This CDR3 comprises 12 residues.

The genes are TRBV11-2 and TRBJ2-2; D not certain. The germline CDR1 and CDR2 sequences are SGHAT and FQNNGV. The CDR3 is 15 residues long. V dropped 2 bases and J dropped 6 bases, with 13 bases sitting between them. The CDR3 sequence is CASSLSPPGPGELFF. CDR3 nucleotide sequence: TGTGCCAGCAGCTTATCCCCTCCGGGTCCCGGGGAGCTGTTTTTT. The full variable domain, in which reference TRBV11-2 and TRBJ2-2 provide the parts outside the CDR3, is EAGVAQSPRYKIIEKRQSVAFWCNPISGHATLYWYQQILGQGPKLLIQFQNNGVVDDSQLPKDRFSAERLKGVDSTLKIQPAKLEDSAVYLCASSLSPPGPGELFFGEGSRLTVL.

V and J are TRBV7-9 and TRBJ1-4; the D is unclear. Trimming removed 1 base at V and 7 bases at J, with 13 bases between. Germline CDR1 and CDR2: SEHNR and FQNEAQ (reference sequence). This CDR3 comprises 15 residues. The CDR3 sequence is CASSLDSGPGEKLFF. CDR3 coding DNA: TGTGCCAGCAGCTTAGACTCAGGCCCAGGTGAAAAACTGTTTTTT.

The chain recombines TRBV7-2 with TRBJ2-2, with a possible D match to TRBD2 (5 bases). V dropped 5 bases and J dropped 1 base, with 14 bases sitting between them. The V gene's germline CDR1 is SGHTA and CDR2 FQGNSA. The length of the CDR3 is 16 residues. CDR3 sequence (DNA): TGTGCCAGCAGCCCAGTTCCTAGCCGGAACACCGGGGAGCTGTTTTTT. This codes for CASSPVPSRNTGELFF. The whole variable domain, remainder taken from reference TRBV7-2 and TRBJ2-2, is GAGVSQSPSNKVTEKGKDVELRCDPISGHTALYWYRQSLGQGLEFLIYFQGNSAPDKSGLPSDRFSAERTGGSVSTLTIQRTQQEDSAVYLCASSPVPSRNTGELFFGEGSRLTVL.

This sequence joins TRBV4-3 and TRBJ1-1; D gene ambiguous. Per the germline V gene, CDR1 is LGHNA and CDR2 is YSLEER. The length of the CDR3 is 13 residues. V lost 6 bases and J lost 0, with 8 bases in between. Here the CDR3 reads CASSRAVNTEAFF. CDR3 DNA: TGCGCCAGCAGTCGAGCGGTGAACACTGAAGCTTTCTTT.

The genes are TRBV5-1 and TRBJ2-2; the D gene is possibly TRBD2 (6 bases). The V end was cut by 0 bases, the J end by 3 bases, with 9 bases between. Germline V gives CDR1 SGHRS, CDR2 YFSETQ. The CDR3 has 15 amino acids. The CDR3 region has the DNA TGCGCCAGCAGCTTGGGCGGGACGGACACCGGGGAGCTGTTTTTT. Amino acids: CASSLGGTDTGELFF.

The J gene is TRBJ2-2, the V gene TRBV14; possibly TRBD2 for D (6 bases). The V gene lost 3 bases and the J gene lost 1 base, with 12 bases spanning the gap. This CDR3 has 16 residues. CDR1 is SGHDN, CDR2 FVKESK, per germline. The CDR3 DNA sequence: TGTGCCAGCAGCCAGTCGACTAGTCTGAACACCGGGGAGCTGTTTTTT. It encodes CASSQSTSLNTGELFF. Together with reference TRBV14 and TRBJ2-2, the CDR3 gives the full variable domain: EAGVTQFPSHSVIEKGQTVTLRCDPISGHDNLYWYRRVMGKEIKFLLHFVKESKQDESGMPNNRFLAERTGGTYSTLKVQPAELEDSGVYFCASSQSTSLNTGELFFGEGSRLTVL.

The CDR3 protein is CASSEKGTSGGVTDTQYF. As DNA, the CDR3 is TGTGCCAGCAGTGAAAAGGGGACTAGCGGGGGGGTCACAGATACGCAGTATTTT. V is TRBV2 and J is TRBJ2-3; 16 positions agree with TRBD2. V was clipped by 2 bases and J by 2 bases; unmatched bases: 4. The CDR3 has 18 residues. Germline CDR1 and CDR2: SNHLY and FYNNEI.

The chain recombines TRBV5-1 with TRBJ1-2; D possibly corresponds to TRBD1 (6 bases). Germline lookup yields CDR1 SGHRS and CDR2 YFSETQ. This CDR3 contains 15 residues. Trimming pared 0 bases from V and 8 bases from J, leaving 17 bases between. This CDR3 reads CASSLGQAGEGGYTF. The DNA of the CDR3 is TGCGCCAGCAGCTTGGGACAGGCCGGTGAGGGAGGCTACACCTTC.

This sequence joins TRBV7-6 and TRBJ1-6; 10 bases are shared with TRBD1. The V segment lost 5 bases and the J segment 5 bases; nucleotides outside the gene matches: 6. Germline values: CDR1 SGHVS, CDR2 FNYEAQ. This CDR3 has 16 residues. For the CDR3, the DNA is TGTGCCAGCAGCCGGGACAGGGGTGCGAATAATTCACCCCTCCACTTT. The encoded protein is CASSRDRGANNSPLHF.

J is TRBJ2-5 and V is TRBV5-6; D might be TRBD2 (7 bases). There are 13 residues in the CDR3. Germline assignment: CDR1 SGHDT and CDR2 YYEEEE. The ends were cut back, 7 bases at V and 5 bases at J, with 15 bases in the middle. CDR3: CASARGGVETQYF. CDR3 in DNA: TGTGCCAGCGCTCGAGGGGGGGTTGAGACCCAGTACTTC.

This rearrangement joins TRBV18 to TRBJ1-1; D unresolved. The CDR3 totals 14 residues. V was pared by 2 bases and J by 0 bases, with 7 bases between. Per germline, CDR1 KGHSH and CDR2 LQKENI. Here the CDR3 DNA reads TGTGCCAGCTCACCAGTGGCTTTGAACACTGAAGCTTTCTTT. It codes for CASSPVALNTEAFF.

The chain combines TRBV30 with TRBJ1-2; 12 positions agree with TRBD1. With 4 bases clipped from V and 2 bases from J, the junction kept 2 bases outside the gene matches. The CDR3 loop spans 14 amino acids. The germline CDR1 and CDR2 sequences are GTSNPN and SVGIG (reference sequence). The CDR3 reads CAWTGTGGNYGYTF. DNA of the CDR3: TGTGCCTGGACCGGGACAGGGGGCAACTATGGCTACACCTTC.

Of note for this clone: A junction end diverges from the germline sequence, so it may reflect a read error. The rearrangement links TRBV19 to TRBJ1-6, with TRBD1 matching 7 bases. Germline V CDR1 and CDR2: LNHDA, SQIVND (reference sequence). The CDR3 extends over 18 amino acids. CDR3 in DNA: TGTGCCAGTAGTATTACGACCAGGGGGACTTCCTCTAATTCACCCCTCCACTTT. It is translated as CASSITTRGTSSNSPLHF.

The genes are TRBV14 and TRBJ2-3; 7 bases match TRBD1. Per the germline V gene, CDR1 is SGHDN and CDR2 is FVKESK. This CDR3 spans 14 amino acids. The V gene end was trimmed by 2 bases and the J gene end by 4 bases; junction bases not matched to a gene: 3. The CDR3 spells CASSQPQGADTQYF. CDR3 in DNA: TGTGCCAGCAGCCAACCGCAGGGGGCAGATACGCAGTATTTT.

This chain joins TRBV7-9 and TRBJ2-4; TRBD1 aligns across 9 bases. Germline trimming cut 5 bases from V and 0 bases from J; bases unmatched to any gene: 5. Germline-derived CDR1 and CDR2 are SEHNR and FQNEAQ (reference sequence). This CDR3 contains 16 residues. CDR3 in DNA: TGTGCCAGCAGCGCAGGGACAGGGCTAGCCAAAAACATTCAGTACTTC. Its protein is CASSAGTGLAKNIQYF.

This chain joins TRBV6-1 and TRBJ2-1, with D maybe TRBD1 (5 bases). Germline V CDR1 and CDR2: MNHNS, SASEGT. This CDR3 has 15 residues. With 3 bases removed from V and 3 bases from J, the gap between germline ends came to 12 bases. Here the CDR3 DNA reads TGTGCCAGCAGTGATCCTGTGCAGGGCTACAATGAGCAGTTCTTC. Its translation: CASSDPVQGYNEQFF.

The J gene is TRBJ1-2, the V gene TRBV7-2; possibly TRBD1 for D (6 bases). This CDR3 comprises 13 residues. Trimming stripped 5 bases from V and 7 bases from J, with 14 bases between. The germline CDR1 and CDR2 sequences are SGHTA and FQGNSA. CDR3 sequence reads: CASSVGQNGGYTF. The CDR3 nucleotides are TGTGCCAGCAGCGTCGGACAGAATGGTGGCTACACCTTC.

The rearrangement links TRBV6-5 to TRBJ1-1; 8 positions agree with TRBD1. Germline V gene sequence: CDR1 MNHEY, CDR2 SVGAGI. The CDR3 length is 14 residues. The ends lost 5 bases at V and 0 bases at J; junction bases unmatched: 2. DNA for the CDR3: TGTGCCAGCAGTCAGACAGGGGTGAACACTGAAGCTTTCTTT. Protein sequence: CASSQTGVNTEAFF.

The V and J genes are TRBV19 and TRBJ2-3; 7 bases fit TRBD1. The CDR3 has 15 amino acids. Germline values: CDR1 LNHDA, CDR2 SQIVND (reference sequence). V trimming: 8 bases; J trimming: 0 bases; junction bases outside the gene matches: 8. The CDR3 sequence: CASSQGQLSTDTQYF. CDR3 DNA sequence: TGTGCCAGTTCTCAGGGACAGTTGAGCACAGATACGCAGTATTTT.

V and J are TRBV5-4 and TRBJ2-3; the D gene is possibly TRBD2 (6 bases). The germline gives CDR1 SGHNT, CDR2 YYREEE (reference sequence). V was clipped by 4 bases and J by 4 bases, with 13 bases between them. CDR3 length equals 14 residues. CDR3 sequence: CASSPTGDADTQYF. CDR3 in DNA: TGTGCCAGCAGCCCCACGGGGGATGCAGATACGCAGTATTTT.

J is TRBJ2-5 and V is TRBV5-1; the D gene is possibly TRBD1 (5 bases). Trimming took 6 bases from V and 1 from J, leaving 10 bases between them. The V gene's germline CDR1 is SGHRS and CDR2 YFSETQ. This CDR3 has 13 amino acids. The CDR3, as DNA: TGCGCCAGCAAACTGACAGCCCAAGAGACCCAGTACTTC. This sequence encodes CASKLTAQETQYF.

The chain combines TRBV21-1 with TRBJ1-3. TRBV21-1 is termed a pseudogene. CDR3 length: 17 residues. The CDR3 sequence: CASSLPDSSRSGNTIYF. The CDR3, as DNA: TGTGCCAGCAGCTTACCGGACTCCAGCAGGTCCGGAAACACCATATATTTT.

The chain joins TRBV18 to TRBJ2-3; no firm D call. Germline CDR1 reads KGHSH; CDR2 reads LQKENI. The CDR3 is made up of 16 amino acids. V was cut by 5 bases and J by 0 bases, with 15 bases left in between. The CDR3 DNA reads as TGTGCCAGCTCAGGAATATCCGGAGCTAGCACAGATACGCAGTATTTT. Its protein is CASSGISGASTDTQYF.

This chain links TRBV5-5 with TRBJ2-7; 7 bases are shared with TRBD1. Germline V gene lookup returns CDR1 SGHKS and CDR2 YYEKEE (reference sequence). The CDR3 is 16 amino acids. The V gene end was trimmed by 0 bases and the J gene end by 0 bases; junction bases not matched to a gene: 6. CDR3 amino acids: CASSLGPDRNSYEQYF. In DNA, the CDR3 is TGTGCCAGCAGCTTGGGGCCGGACAGGAACTCCTACGAGCAGTACTTC.